This passage covers 28 T cell receptor beta chains from one sample sequenced in a study of blood T cell repertoires in COVID-19. Some clones are missing from TCRdb's copy, which holds only in-frame ones; the method was immunoSEQ multiplex PCR. This table holds roughly 100,000 clones, approximately 70% found once. What was sequenced was peripheral blood. These receptors all come from a man older than 75 with acute or convalescent COVID-19.

As for this clone: A junction end diverges from the germline sequence, so it may reflect a read error. This chain connects TRBV7-7 to TRBJ2-1; 8 bases are a match to TRBD2. The CDR3 is 15 amino acids. Germline loops: CDR1 SSHAT, CDR2 FNYEAQ (reference sequence). CDR3 loop: CASSSTLAGPNEQFF. Written as DNA, the CDR3 is TGTGCTAGCAGCTCTACGCTAGCGGGTCCCAATGAGCAGTTCTTC. Full variable domain (missing parts from reference TRBV7-7 and TRBJ2-1): GAGVSQSPRYKVTKRGQDVTLRCDPISSHATLYWYQQALGQGPEFLTYFNYEAQPDKSGLPSDRFSAERPEGSISTLTIQRTEQRDSAMYRCASSSTLAGPNEQFFGPGTRLTVL.

The rearrangement links TRBV30 to TRBJ1-4; TRBD1 might be the D (6 bases). The CDR3 is 14 amino acids. Trimming cost V 1 base and J 0 bases, with 6 bases left between them. The germline gives CDR1 GTSNPN, CDR2 SVGIG (reference sequence). In DNA form, the CDR3 reads TGTGCCTGGAGTGGGACAGCAACTAATGAAAAACTGTTTTTT. This codes for CAWSGTATNEKLFF.

This clone was seen only a few times. J is TRBJ1-5 and V is TRBV6-2 or TRBV6-3; 7 bases fit TRBD1. CDR1 MNHEY and CDR2 SVGEGT come from the germline V gene. This CDR3 is built from 14 residues. V shed 6 bases, J shed 6 bases, and the junction held 8 bases outside the gene matches. Here the CDR3 DNA reads TGTGCCAGCAGCCTGACAGGGAAGGGTCAGCCCCAGCATTTT. This encodes CASSLTGKGQPQHF.

The chain links TRBV6-5 to TRBJ1-2; 8 nucleotides align to TRBD1. CDR1 is MNHEY and CDR2 is SVGAGI in the germline V gene. The junction had 13 bases not matched to a gene; V was cut back by 8 bases and J by 8 bases. The CDR3 consists of 14 residues. The CDR3 DNA reads TGTGCCAGCGGGACCCCTCAGGGGGCGCGGGGCTACACCTTC. It encodes CASGTPQGARGYTF.

This chain uses TRBV11-2 with TRBJ1-3; D uncertain. There are 14 residues in the CDR3. Trimming removed 5 bases from V and 1 base from J, with 9 bases in between. Germline-derived CDR1 and CDR2 are SGHAT and FQNNGV. This CDR3 is CASSPQRSGNTIYF. The CDR3 nucleotides read TGTGCCAGCAGCCCCCAGAGGTCTGGAAACACCATATATTTT.

V and J are TRBV12-1 and TRBJ2-1; no DNA check was done on the table's D call, TRBD2. TRBV12-1 constitutes a pseudogene. CDR3 length equals 16 residues. CDR3 DNA sequence: TGTGCCAGCAGCTTTTCGGGGGTTTGGGCCTACAATGAGCAGTTCTTC. It encodes CASSFSGVWAYNEQFF.

The chain uses TRBV9 and TRBJ2-2, with no clear D. Germline V gene lookup returns CDR1 SGDLS and CDR2 YYNGEE. V was shortened by 0 bases and J by 4 bases, with 4 bases between the two germline ends. CDR3 length: 13 amino acids. CDR3 sequence reads: CASSVATTGELFF. CDR3 DNA: TGTGCCAGCAGCGTAGCTACCACCGGGGAGCTGTTTTTT.

The CDR3 reads CASAPGLAGAAEQFF. CDR3 coding DNA: TGTGCCAGTGCCCCGGGACTAGCGGGAGCCGCTGAGCAGTTCTTC. This sequence joins TRBV19 and TRBJ2-1; 14 bases agree with TRBD2. There are 15 residues in the CDR3. The junction had 9 bases not matched to a gene; V was cut back by 8 bases and J by 9 bases. Germline CDR1 reads LNHDA; CDR2 reads SQIVND (reference sequence).

The chain carries TRBV4-2 and TRBJ1-4; 7 nucleotides agree with TRBD1. The CDR3 covers 14 residues. CDR1 LGHNA and CDR2 YNFKEQ come from the germline V gene. The V and J ends lost 3 bases and 9 bases, in that order; junction bases with no gene match: 7. As DNA, the CDR3 is TGTGCCAGCAGCCAGGGGACAGATACTCAAAAACTGTTTTTT. It translates to CASSQGTDTQKLFF.

The chain uses TRBV18 and TRBJ1-4; tentative D call: TRBD1 (6 bases). The CDR3 is 13 amino acids. Germline lookup yields CDR1 KGHSH and CDR2 LQKENI. The V end was cut by 6 bases, the J end by 6 bases, with 11 bases between. As DNA, the CDR3 is TGTGCCAGCTCCGCGGGGGCAGATGAAAAACTGTTTTTT. Its translation: CASSAGADEKLFF.

There are a few counts of this clone. The chain couples TRBV2 to TRBJ2-5; tentative D call: TRBD1 (7 bases). The V end lost 7 bases, the J end lost 4 bases, and 13 bases lay between the germline ends. Germline V gene sequence: CDR1 SNHLY, CDR2 FYNNEI. The CDR3 is 13 amino acids. CDR3 sequence reads: CASKRQGGETQYF. The CDR3 DNA reads as TGTGCCAGCAAGAGGCAGGGGGGAGAGACCCAGTACTTC.

The CDR3 is CASSPTGGEAFF. CDR3 nucleotide sequence: TGTGCCAGCAGCCCTACGGGAGGAGAAGCTTTCTTT. The J gene is TRBJ1-1, the V gene TRBV5-6, with D unresolved. The CDR3 loop spans 12 amino acids. Per the germline V gene, CDR1 is SGHDT and CDR2 is YYEEEE. V was pared by 4 bases and J by 8 bases, with 12 bases between.

The CDR3 DNA follows: TGTGCCAGCAGTTCGACCCGACAGGGTAACACTGAAGCTTTCTTT. Translated: CASSSTRQGNTEAFF. The chain employs TRBV6-2 or TRBV6-3 and TRBJ1-1; 7 nucleotides line up with TRBD1. Unmatched junction bases numbered 7, after V lost 4 bases and J lost 2 bases. The CDR3 is made up of 15 amino acids. Germline V gene lookup returns CDR1 MNHEY and CDR2 SVGEGT.

The genes are TRBV9 and TRBJ2-3; 7 bases match TRBD2. The CDR3 has 16 amino acids. CDR1 is SGDLS, CDR2 YYNGEE, per germline. Germline trimming cut 2 bases from V and 1 base from J; bases unmatched to any gene: 7. CDR3: CASSVGLDFGTDTQYF. The CDR3 nucleotides are TGTGCCAGCAGCGTCGGACTAGATTTTGGCACAGATACGCAGTATTTT. The full variable domain, completed using reference TRBV9 and TRBJ2-3, is DSGVTQTPKHLITATGQRVTLRCSPRSGDLSVYWYQQSLDQGLQFLIQYYNGEERAKGNILERFSAQQFPDLHSELNLSSLELGDSALYFCASSVGLDFGTDTQYFGPGTRLTVL.

This clone showed up just a few times. The chain recombines TRBV10-3 with TRBJ2-7, with 10 nucleotides matching TRBD2. CDR3 size: 17 residues. The J segment lost 3 bases and the V segment lost 0 bases, leaving 8 bases of the junction unmatched. From germline, CDR1 is ENHRY and CDR2 SYGVKD. Written as DNA, the CDR3 is TGTGCCATCAGTGAGTCGAGCATTAGCGGGAGGCGCTACGAGCAGTACTTC. Its translation: CAISESSISGRRYEQYF.

The chain combines TRBV10-3 with TRBJ2-7, with D possibly TRBD1 on 5 matching bases. This CDR3 has 16 amino acids. Germline loops: CDR1 ENHRY, CDR2 SYGVKD. Trimming shortened V by 2 bases and J by 3 bases, and 17 bases separated the two germline ends. CDR3 DNA: TGTGCCATCAGTGAGAGGATTCAGGGAACTGGCTACGAGCAGTACTTC. It encodes CAISERIQGTGYEQYF.

This sequence joins TRBV2 and TRBJ1-2, with a tentative D call TRBD1 (6 bases). The CDR3 spans 14 residues. Trimming pared 8 bases from V and 5 bases from J, leaving 18 bases between. CDR1 and CDR2 (germline): SNHLY, FYNNEI. CDR3 sequence reads: CASRFQGPSYGYTF. In DNA, the CDR3 is TGTGCCAGCCGCTTCCAGGGGCCCTCTTATGGCTACACCTTC.

The rearrangement joins TRBV11-1 to TRBJ2-1; D is perhaps TRBD1 (6 bases). Germline-derived CDR1 and CDR2 are SGHAT and FQDESV (reference sequence). This CDR3 contains 16 residues. Trimming left V 4 bases short and J 4 bases short, with 17 bases between. In nucleotides, the CDR3 is TGTGCCAGCAGCTCCTCTTTCAGGGGAACGTACAATGAGCAGTTCTTC. Its translation: CASSSSFRGTYNEQFF.

The rearrangement links TRBV7-9 to TRBJ2-5; TRBD2 matches 9 bases. From germline, CDR1 is SEHNR and CDR2 FQNEAQ (reference sequence). Trimming took 1 base from V and 0 from J; bases not matched to a gene: 0. CDR3 size: 15 residues. The CDR3 DNA sequence: TGTGCCAGCAGCTTAGGACTAGCGGACCAAGAGACCCAGTACTTC. Residues: CASSLGLADQETQYF.

The rearrangement links TRBV10-3 to TRBJ2-4, with D unresolved. The germline CDR1 and CDR2 sequences are ENHRY and SYGVKD. There are 16 residues in the CDR3. Trimming pared 0 bases from V and 8 bases from J, leaving 17 bases between. CDR3 nucleotides: TGTGCCATCAGTGAGTCTGCGGAGTCGGGTGTGGACATTCAGTACTTC. Its protein is CAISESAESGVDIQYF.

About this clone itself: An end of the junction does not agree with germline; a read error may underlie this. This rearrangement joins TRBV20-1 to TRBJ2-1, with 8 bases identical to TRBD2. Germline-derived CDR1 and CDR2 are DFQATT and SNEGSKA (reference sequence). The CDR3 is 11 amino acids. CDR3 region: CSARLSSGSVF. The DNA for the CDR3 is TGCAGTGCTAGGTTATCTAGCGGGTCGGTCTTC.

The chain couples TRBV10-3 to TRBJ1-5, with TRBD1 matching over 10 bases. The CDR3 sequence is 14 residues long. Germline CDR1 reads ENHRY; CDR2 reads SYGVKD. Losses at the gene ends were 4 bases for V and 6 bases for J; bases not matched to a gene: 3. CDR3 in DNA: TGTGCCATCAGTGCCCGGGACAGGGGTCAGCCCCAGCATTTT. Translation: CAISARDRGQPQHF.

This clone was seen only a few times. This chain uses TRBV5-4 with TRBJ2-5, with 11 bases matching TRBD2. The germline CDR1 and CDR2 sequences are SGHNT and YYREEE (reference sequence). With 3 bases clipped from V and 5 bases from J, the junction kept 9 bases outside the gene matches. The CDR3 sequence is 16 residues long. The CDR3 spells CASSSRLAGKDETQYF. The CDR3 DNA follows: TGTGCCAGCAGCTCGAGACTAGCGGGAAAGGATGAGACCCAGTACTTC.

This chain joins TRBV6-2 or TRBV6-3 and TRBJ2-3; possible D gene TRBD1, 5 bases. The germline V gene has CDR1 MNHEY and CDR2 SVGEGT. V was shortened by 2 bases and J by 6 bases, with 9 bases between the two germline ends. There are 13 residues in the CDR3. CDR3 sequence: CASSYLGQDTQYF. For the CDR3, the DNA is TGTGCCAGCAGTTACCTGGGGCAGGATACGCAGTATTTT.

This chain uses TRBV23-1 with TRBJ2-7; D possibly corresponds to TRBD1 (6 bases). TRBV23-1 is reported as an ORF; its role is uncertain. The CDR3 covers 13 residues. V lost 1 base, J lost 6 bases, and 10 bases lay in between. CDR3 loop: CASSQCTGTEQYF. CDR3 bases: TGCGCCAGCAGTCAATGCACAGGGACCGAGCAGTACTTC.

The CDR3 DNA follows: TGTGCCAGCAATCCCGCGGGAGGGCTGGGTGCGCAGTATTTT. Protein product: CASNPAGGLGAQYF. The V call is TRBV7-9, the J call TRBJ2-3; 9 bases fit TRBD2. After removal of 7 bases from V and 10 bases from J, the junction contained 12 bases not matched to a gene. Germline V CDR1 and CDR2: SEHNR, FQNEAQ (reference sequence). This CDR3 spans 14 amino acids.

For the CDR3, the DNA is TGTGCCAGCAGGAGGGGAGGGACCGCCTACGAGCAGTACTTC. Translating gives CASRRGGTAYEQYF. V gene TRBV6-5 combines with J gene TRBJ2-7; TRBD2 aligns across 7 bases. Germline loops: CDR1 MNHEY, CDR2 SVGAGI. CDR3 length: 14 amino acids. V was pared by 6 bases and J by 2 bases, with 7 bases of the junction left unmatched.

This chain links TRBV6-2 or TRBV6-3 with TRBJ2-7; TRBD2 matches 7 bases. This CDR3 is 13 amino acids long. V was clipped by 4 bases and J by 0 bases; unmatched bases: 0. CDR1 is MNHEY, CDR2 SVGEGT, per germline. The CDR3 DNA follows: TGTGCCAGCAGTTGGGACTACTCCTACGAGCAGTACTTC. It yields the protein CASSWDYSYEQYF.